Below are 11 T cell receptor beta chains sequenced from a single sample in a study of blood T cell repertoires in COVID-19. Some clones are missing from TCRdb's copy, which holds only in-frame ones; the method was immunoSEQ multiplex PCR. The sample lists 250,000 to 350,000 clones, about four fifths occurring once. The sequenced sample consisted of peripheral blood. These receptors came from a human donor with COVID-19, enrolled during active disease. The donor label of this sample is uncertain.

V usage is TRBV3-1 (or the pseudogene TRBV3-2) and J usage is TRBJ1-4, with TRBD1 identical over 8 bases. This CDR3 is 17 amino acids long. With V trimmed by 3 bases and J by 5 bases, 11 bases remained unmatched. From germline, CDR1 is LGHDT and CDR2 YNNKEL (reference sequence). CDR3 loop: CASSQTLSRTGNEKLFF. DNA for the CDR3: TGTGCCAGCAGCCAGACCTTAAGTAGGACAGGGAATGAAAAACTGTTTTTT.

This chain uses TRBV6-2 or TRBV6-3 with TRBJ1-2; weak D call: TRBD1 (5 bases). The V gene lost 0 bases and the J gene lost 8 bases, with 13 bases spanning the gap. CDR1 and CDR2 (germline): MNHEY, SVGEGT. The CDR3 has 14 residues. The CDR3 protein is CASSYSGGEKGYTF. The CDR3 coding sequence is TGTGCCAGCAGTTACTCGGGAGGGGAGAAAGGCTACACCTTC.

The CDR3 DNA sequence: TGCGCCAGCAGCTCTAGCGGCCTCTCCTACGAGCAGTACTTC. Translating it yields CASSSSGLSYEQYF. V usage is TRBV5-1 and J usage is TRBJ2-7; TRBD2 aligns across 7 bases. This CDR3 has 14 amino acids. Trimming at V came to 3 bases and at J to 0 bases, leaving 3 bases not matched to a gene. The germline CDR1 and CDR2 sequences are SGHRS and YFSETQ.

V and J are TRBV6-2 or TRBV6-3 and TRBJ2-7; 8 bases map to TRBD2. CDR1 is MNHEY and CDR2 is SVGEGT in the germline V gene. This CDR3 contains 15 residues. Trimming removed 2 bases from V and 2 bases from J; junction bases left unmatched: 5. For the CDR3, the DNA is TGTGCCAGCAGTTACGAAGCGGGAGACACCTACGAGCAGTACTTC. Its translation is CASSYEAGDTYEQYF.

The chain uses TRBV5-5 and TRBJ2-7; D might be TRBD1 (7 bases). The V gene lost 2 bases and the J gene lost 2 bases, with 11 bases spanning the gap. Germline CDR1 and CDR2: SGHKS and YYEKEE (reference sequence). This CDR3 is 14 amino acids long. The CDR3 is CASSFGGQTYEQYF. CDR3 DNA: TGTGCCAGCAGCTTCGGGGGACAGACCTACGAGCAGTACTTC.

The chain joins TRBV7-3 to TRBJ1-1; 7 nucleotides align to TRBD1. Germline CDR1 reads SGHTA; CDR2 reads FQGTGA. V shed 4 bases and J 2 bases; nucleotides not matched to a gene: 7. This CDR3 is 15 amino acids long. CDR3 residues: CASSYDGTANTEAFF. The DNA for the CDR3 is TGTGCCAGCAGCTATGATGGGACAGCCAACACTGAAGCTTTCTTT.

This clone was seen only a few times. V usage is TRBV6-4 and J usage is TRBJ2-2; possibly TRBD2 for D (6 bases). Trimming cost V 6 bases and J 7 bases, with 18 bases left between them. In germline, CDR1 is MRHNA, CDR2 SNTAGT. The CDR3 spans 15 residues. The CDR3 loop is CASRVADGVGGELFF. CDR3 DNA: TGTGCCAGCAGAGTAGCGGACGGAGTGGGCGGGGAGCTGTTTTTT.

V is TRBV7-2 and J is TRBJ2-2; maybe TRBD1 (5 bases). Germline loops: CDR1 SGHTA, CDR2 FQGNSA. V lost 1 base, J lost 3 bases, and 15 bases lay in between. The CDR3 spans 17 residues. The CDR3 coding sequence is TGTGCCAGCAGCTTAGAACTCGGCAGGGATCACACCGGGGAGCTGTTTTTT. Protein product: CASSLELGRDHTGELFF.

V usage is TRBV12-3 or TRBV12-4 and J usage is TRBJ2-7, with D maybe TRBD2 (5 bases). The CDR3 runs 13 residues. V was cut by 10 bases and J by 3 bases, with 16 bases left in between. CDR3 DNA: TGTGCCACCTCAGCCGGGGTCCTCTACGAGCAGTACTTC. It is translated as CATSAGVLYEQYF.

The V and J genes are TRBV2 and TRBJ1-3, with unresolved D. Trimming removed 1 base at V and 0 bases at J, with 10 bases between. CDR1 is SNHLY and CDR2 is FYNNEI in the germline V gene. The CDR3 totals 16 residues. The CDR3 reads CASSEVRTRSGNTIYF. As DNA, the CDR3 is TGTGCCAGCAGTGAAGTGCGTACGCGCTCTGGAAACACCATATATTTT.

The CDR3, as DNA: TGTGCCAGCAGCCAAGAACCGGGGGGCGCAACTAATGAAAAACTGTTTTTT. Its translation is CASSQEPGGATNEKLFF. This chain uses TRBV5-4 with TRBJ1-4; maybe TRBD1 (6 bases). The V and J ends lost 4 bases and 0 bases respectively, with 16 bases between them. This CDR3 contains 17 residues. CDR1 is SGHNT, CDR2 YYREEE, per germline (reference sequence).